This entry describes one T cell receptor (beta chain). Its antigen is unidentified. With V trimmed by 6 bases and J by 9 bases, 11 bases remained unmatched. This CDR3 has 14 amino acids. Looked up from germline, CDR1 is SGHTA and CDR2 is FQGNSA. Amplification of TCR beta CDR3 regions was performed using RNA transcripts as template. The HTBI primer set drove a first-round RT-PCR of the TCR CDR3. MiXCR, applied by TCRdb to the multiplex PCR reads, yields one record per CDR3 protein. Among roughly 500,000 distinct CDR3 sequences listed, 46% were seen once. This entry is derived from a study of T cells in Graves' hyperthyroidism and ophthalmopathy. Overall study findings and caveats: Stable hyperthyroidism was told apart from ophthalmopathy by a model built on 13 V-J features. Blood also carried most thyroid clonotypes expanded above 0.001.

The gene calls are TRBV7-2 and TRBJ2-5; 9 bases fit TRBD1. What was sequenced was peripheral blood or thyroid tissue (not recorded which). The sequence was collected from an adult woman with Graves' disease, either hyperthyroidism or ophthalmopathy (not recorded which). The CDR3 region has the DNA TGTGCCAGCAGTGGGGACAGGGAAGTACAGCCCCAGTACTTC. The encoded protein is CASSGDREVQPQYF.